This T cell receptor (beta chain) was sequenced for a study of control samples from healthy donors and cancer patients. This clone was found once. Using immunoSEQ multiplex PCR, the repertoire was profiled, and TCRdb retains in-frame clones only, with some absent. The table records 50,000 to 70,000 clones, approximately 86% of them present only once. This TCR was recovered from a man between 50 and 59 years old in good health. The material sequenced was blood.

The CDR3 protein is CASSPPKLMNTEAFF. As DNA, the CDR3 is TGTGCCAGCTCACCACCGAAACTTATGAACACTGAAGCTTTCTTT. The rearrangement joins TRBV18 to TRBJ1-1; D not certain. The germline CDR1 and CDR2 sequences are KGHSH and LQKENI. This CDR3 has 15 residues. V shed 0 bases and J shed 0 bases, with 8 bases lying between them.